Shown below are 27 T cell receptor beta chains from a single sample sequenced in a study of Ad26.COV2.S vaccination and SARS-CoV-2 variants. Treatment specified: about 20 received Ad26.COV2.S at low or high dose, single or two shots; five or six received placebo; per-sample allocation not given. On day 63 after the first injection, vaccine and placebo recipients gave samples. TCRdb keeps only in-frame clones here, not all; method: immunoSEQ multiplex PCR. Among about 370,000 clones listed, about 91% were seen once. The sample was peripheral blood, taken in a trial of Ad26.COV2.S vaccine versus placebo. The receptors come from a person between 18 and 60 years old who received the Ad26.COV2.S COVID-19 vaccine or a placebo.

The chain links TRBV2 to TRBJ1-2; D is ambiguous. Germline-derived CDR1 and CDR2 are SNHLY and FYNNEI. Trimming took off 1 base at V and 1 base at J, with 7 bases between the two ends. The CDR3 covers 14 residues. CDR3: CASSEDWINYGYTF. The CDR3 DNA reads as TGTGCCAGCAGTGAAGATTGGATTAACTATGGCTACACCTTC. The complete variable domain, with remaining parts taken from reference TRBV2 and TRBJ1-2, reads EPEVTQTPSHQVTQMGQEVILRCVPISNHLYFYWYRQILGQKVEFLVSFYNNEISEKSEIFDDQFSVERPDGSNFTLKIRSTKLEDSAMYFCASSEDWINYGYTFGSGTRLTVV.

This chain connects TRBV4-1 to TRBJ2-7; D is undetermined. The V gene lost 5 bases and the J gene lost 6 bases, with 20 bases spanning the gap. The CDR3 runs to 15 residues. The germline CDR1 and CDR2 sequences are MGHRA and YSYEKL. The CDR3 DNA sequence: TGCGCCAGCAGCAATTCACCGGGCGCCGGTATCGAGCAGTACTTC. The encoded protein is CASSNSPGAGIEQYF.

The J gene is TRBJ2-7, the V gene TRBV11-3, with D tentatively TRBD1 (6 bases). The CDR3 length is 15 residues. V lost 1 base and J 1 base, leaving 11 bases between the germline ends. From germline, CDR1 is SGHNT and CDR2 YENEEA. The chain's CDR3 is CASSLVGQKSYEQYF. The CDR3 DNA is TGTGCCAGCAGCTTAGTCGGACAGAAATCCTACGAGCAGTACTTC.

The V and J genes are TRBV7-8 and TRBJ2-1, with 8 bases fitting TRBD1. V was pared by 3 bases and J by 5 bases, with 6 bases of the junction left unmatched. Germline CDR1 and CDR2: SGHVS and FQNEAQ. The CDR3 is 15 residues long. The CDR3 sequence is CASSLRGQGNNEQFF. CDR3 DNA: TGTGCCAGCAGCTTGAGAGGACAGGGAAACAATGAGCAGTTCTTC. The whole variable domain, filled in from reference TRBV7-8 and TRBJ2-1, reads GAGVSQSPRYKVAKRGQDVALRCDPISGHVSLFWYQQALGQGPEFLTYFQNEAQLDKSGLPSDRFFAERPEGSVSTLKIQRTQQEDSAVYLCASSLRGQGNNEQFFGPGTRLTVL.

The DNA for the CDR3 is TGTGCCAGCAGCGGTGGACGGGTGAACACTGAAGCTTTCTTT. Translation gives CASSGGRVNTEAFF. The chain joins TRBV9 to TRBJ1-1; D not resolved. Germline V gives CDR1 SGDLS, CDR2 YYNGEE. Deletions cut 3 bases from V and 0 bases from J, with 9 bases between. The CDR3 is 14 residues long.

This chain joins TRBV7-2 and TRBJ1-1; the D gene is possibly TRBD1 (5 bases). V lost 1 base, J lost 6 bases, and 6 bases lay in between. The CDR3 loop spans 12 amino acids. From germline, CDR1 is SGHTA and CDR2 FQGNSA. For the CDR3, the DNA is TGTGCCAGCAGCTTAGGGGGGGCTGAAGCTTTCTTT. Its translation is CASSLGGAEAFF.

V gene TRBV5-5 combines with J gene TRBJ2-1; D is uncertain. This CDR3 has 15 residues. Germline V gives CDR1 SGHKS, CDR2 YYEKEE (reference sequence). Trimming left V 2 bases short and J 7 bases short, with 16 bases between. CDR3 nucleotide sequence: TGTGCCAGCAGCTTCTCCTCTTCCCACGGGAATGAGCAGTTCTTC. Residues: CASSFSSSHGNEQFF.

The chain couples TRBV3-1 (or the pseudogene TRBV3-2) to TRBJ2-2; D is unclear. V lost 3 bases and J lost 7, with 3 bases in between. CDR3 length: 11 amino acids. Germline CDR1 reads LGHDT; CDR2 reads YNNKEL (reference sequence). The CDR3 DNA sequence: TGTGCCAGCAGCCATGGCGGGGAGCTGTTTTTT. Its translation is CASSHGGELFF.

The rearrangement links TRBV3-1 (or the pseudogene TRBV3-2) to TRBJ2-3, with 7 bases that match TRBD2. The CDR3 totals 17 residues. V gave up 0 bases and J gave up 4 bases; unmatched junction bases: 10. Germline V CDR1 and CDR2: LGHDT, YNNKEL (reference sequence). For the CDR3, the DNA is TGTGCCAGCAGCCAAGATCTCCGCGGGAGTTACTCAGATACGCAGTATTTT. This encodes CASSQDLRGSYSDTQYF.

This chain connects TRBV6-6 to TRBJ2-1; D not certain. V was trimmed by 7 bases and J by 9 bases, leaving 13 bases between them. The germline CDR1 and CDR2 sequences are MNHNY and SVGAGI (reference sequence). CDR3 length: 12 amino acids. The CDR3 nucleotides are TGTGCCAGCATTGACTCTCTGGGTGAGCAGTTCTTC. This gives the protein CASIDSLGEQFF.

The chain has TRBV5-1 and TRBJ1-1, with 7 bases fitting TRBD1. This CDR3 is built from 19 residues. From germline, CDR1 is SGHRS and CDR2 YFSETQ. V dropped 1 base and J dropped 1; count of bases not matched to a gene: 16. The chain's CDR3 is CASSLLGQRDGSSNTEAFF. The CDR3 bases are TGCGCCAGCAGCTTGCTGGGACAGCGCGATGGTAGCTCGAACACTGAAGCTTTCTTT.

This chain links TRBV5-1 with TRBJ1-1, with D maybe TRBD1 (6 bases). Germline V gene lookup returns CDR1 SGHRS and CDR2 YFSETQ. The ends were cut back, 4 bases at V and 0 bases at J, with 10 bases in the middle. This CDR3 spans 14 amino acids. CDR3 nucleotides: TGCGCCAGCAGCGGAGGGGGTTTGAACACTGAAGCTTTCTTT. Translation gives CASSGGGLNTEAFF.

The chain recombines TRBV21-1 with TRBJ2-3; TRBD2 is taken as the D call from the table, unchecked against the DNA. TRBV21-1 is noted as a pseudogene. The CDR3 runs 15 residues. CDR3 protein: CASRSGGYVTDTQYF. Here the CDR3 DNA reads TGTGCCAGCAGATCGGGAGGGTATGTTACAGATACGCAGTATTTT.

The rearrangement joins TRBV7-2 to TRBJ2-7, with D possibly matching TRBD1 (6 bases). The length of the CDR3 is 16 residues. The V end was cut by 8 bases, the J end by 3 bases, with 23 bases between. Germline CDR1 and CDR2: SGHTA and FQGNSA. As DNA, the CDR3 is TGTGCCAGCGCACAGGGAACGTGGGGAGCCAACTACGAGCAGTACTTC. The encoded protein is CASAQGTWGANYEQYF.

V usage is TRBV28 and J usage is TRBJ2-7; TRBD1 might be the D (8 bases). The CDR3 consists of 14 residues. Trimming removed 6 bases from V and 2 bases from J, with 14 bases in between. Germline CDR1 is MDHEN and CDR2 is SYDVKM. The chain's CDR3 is CASRAAGQAYEQYF. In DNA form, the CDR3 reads TGTGCCAGCAGAGCAGCGGGACAGGCCTACGAGCAGTACTTC.

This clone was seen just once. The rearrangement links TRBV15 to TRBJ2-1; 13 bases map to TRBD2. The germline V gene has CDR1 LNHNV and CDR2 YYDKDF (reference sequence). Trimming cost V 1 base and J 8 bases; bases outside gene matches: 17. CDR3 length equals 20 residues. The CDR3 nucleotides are TGTGCCACCAGCAGAGGGTCCGGGACTAGCGGGATCCAATGGCAATATGAGCAGTTCTTC. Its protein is CATSRGSGTSGIQWQYEQFF.

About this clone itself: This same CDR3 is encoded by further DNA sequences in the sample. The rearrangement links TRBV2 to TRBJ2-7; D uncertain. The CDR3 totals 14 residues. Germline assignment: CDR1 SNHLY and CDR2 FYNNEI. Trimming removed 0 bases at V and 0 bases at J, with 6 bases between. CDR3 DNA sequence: TGTGCCAGCAGTGAAGCGGGAACCTCCTACGAGCAGTACTTC. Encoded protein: CASSEAGTSYEQYF.

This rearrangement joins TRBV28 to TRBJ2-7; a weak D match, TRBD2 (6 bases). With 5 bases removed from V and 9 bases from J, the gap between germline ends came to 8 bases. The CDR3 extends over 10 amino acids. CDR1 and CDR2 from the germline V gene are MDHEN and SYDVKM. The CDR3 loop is CASSGEAQYF. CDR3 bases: TGTGCCAGCAGTGGGGAGGCGCAGTACTTC. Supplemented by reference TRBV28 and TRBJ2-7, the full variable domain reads DVKVTQSSRYLVKRTGEKVFLECVQDMDHENMFWYRQDPGLGLRLIYFSYDVKMKEKGDIPEGYSVSREKKERFSLILESASTNQTSMYLCASSGEAQYFGPGTRLTVT.

The CDR3 DNA follows: TGTGCCAGCAGCCACGTTAGGCACGGGAAGGGGAGCAATCAGCCCCAGCATTTT. This translates into CASSHVRHGKGSNQPQHF. The chain employs TRBV3-1 (or the pseudogene TRBV3-2) and TRBJ1-5, with a tentative D call TRBD1 (5 bases). CDR3 length equals 18 residues. Per germline, CDR1 LGHDT and CDR2 YNNKEL (reference sequence). V shed 3 bases and J shed 1 base, with 19 bases lying between them.

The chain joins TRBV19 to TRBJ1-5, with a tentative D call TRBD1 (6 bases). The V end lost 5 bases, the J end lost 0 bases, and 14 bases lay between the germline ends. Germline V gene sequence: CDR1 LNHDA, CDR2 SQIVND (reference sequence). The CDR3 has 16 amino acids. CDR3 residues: CASSPNRDYSNQPQHF. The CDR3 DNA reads TGTGCCAGTAGTCCAAACAGGGATTATAGCAATCAGCCCCAGCATTTT.

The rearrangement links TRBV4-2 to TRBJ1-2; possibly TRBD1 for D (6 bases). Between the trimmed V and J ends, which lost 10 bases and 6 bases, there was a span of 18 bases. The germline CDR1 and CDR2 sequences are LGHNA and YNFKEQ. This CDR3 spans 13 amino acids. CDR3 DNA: TGTGCCACCGTGGGGGGGCCCTCGAATGGCTACACCTTC. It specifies CATVGGPSNGYTF.

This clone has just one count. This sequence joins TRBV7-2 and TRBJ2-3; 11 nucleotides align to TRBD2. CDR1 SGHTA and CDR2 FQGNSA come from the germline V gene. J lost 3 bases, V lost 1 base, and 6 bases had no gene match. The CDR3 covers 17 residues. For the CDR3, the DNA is TGTGCCAGCAGCTTAGTCTTAGCGGGAGGGCCGACAGATACGCAGTATTTT. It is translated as CASSLVLAGGPTDTQYF.

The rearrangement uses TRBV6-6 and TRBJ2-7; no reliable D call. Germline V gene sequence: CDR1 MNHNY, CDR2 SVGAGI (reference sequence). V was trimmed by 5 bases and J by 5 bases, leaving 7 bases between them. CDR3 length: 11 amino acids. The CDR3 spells CASSAQNEQYF. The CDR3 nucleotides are TGTGCCAGCAGTGCCCAAAACGAGCAGTACTTC.

The CDR3 bases are TGTGCCAGCAGCCCTAATAGCAATCAGCCCCAGCATTTT. This sequence encodes CASSPNSNQPQHF. The chain uses TRBV7-3 and TRBJ1-5; D not resolved. Germline CDR1 is SGHTA and CDR2 is FQGTGA. The CDR3 consists of 13 residues. V gave up 5 bases and J gave up 0 bases, with 5 bases separating them.

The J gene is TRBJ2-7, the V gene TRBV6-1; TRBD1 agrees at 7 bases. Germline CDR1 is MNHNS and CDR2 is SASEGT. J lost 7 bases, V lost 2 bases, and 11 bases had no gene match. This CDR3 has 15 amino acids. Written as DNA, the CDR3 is TGTGCCAGCAGTGAATATCGAGACAGGGAGTGGGAGCAGTACTTC. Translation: CASSEYRDREWEQYF.

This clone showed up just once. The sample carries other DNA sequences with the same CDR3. For the CDR3, the DNA is TGTGCCAGTTCCGCGGGACAGAACTACGAGCAGTACTTC. Its protein product is CASSAGQNYEQYF. The chain joins TRBV19 to TRBJ2-7; possible D gene TRBD1, 7 bases. Per the germline V gene, CDR1 is LNHDA and CDR2 is SQIVND (reference sequence). This CDR3 is 13 amino acids long. With 8 bases removed from V and 3 bases from J, the gap between germline ends came to 14 bases.

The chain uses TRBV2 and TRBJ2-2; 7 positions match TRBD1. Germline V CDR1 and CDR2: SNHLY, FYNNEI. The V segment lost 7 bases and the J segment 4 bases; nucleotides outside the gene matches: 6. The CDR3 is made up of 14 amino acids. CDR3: CASKAGGSTGELFF. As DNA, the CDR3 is TGTGCCAGCAAGGCAGGGGGAAGCACCGGGGAGCTGTTTTTT. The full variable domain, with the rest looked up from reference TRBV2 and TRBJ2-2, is EPEVTQTPSHQVTQMGQEVILRCVPISNHLYFYWYRQILGQKVEFLVSFYNNEISEKSEIFDDQFSVERPDGSNFTLKIRSTKLEDSAMYFCASKAGGSTGELFFGEGSRLTVL.